These T cell receptor beta chains were read from a single sample in a study of blood T cell repertoires in COVID-19. Assay: immunoSEQ multiplex PCR; the TCRdb copy retains only in-frame clones and omits some. The sample includes 45,000 to 55,000 clones, 70% to 90% of them seen just once. Sample: peripheral blood. The receptors come from a man between 65 and 85 years old with active COVID-19. Both conserved end residues are part of each CDR3. D genes are given only for firm matches. Some rows have no size entry. The others give once, few or many, or a class for an expanded clone.

clone_size: .; cdr3_length: 15; j_call: TRBJ1-1; d_call: .; v_call: TRBV6-5; cdr3_aa: CASSYSQYMNTEAFF; cdr3_nt: TGTGCCAGCAGTTACTCGCAGTACATGAACACTGAAGCTTTCTTT
clone_size: .; cdr3_length: 15; j_call: TRBJ1-1; d_call: .; v_call: TRBV6-5; cdr3_aa: CASRARNRPDTEAFF; cdr3_nt: TGTGCCAGCAGAGCTCGGAACAGGCCCGACACTGAAGCTTTCTTT
clone_size: .; cdr3_length: 14; j_call: TRBJ1-2; d_call: TRBD1; v_call: TRBV2; cdr3_aa: CASSKTGENYGYTF; cdr3_nt: TGTGCCAGCAGTAAGACAGGGGAGAACTATGGCTACACCTTC
clone_size: .; cdr3_length: 15; j_call: TRBJ2-2; d_call: .; v_call: TRBV9; cdr3_aa: CASSTPRGGYGELFF; cdr3_nt: TGTGCCAGCAGCACCCCCCGGGGAGGATACGGGGAGCTGTTTTTT
clone_size: .; cdr3_length: 17; j_call: TRBJ1-4; d_call: .; v_call: TRBV4-3; cdr3_aa: CASSPKGNLGFNEKLFF; cdr3_nt: TGCGCCAGCAGCCCAAAGGGGAATCTCGGGTTTAATGAAAAACTGTTTTTT
clone_size: .; cdr3_length: 15; j_call: TRBJ1-6; d_call: TRBD1; v_call: TRBV10-2; cdr3_aa: CASGRGDRGVSPLHF; cdr3_nt: TGCGCCAGCGGGAGGGGGGACAGGGGAGTTTCACCCCTCCACTTT
clone_size: .; cdr3_length: 14; j_call: TRBJ1-5; d_call: TRBD1; v_call: TRBV7-8; cdr3_aa: CASSLAGTGKPQHF; cdr3_nt: TGTGCCAGCAGCTTAGCTGGGACAGGGAAGCCCCAGCATTTT
clone_size: .; cdr3_length: 12; j_call: TRBJ2-1; d_call: .; v_call: TRBV6-1; cdr3_aa: CASSENFNEQFF; cdr3_nt: TGTGCCAGCAGTGAAAACTTCAATGAGCAGTTCTTC
clone_size: .; cdr3_length: 12; j_call: TRBJ2-3; d_call: TRBD1; v_call: TRBV29-1; cdr3_aa: CSVDQGVDTQYF; cdr3_nt: TGCAGCGTTGACCAGGGGGTTGATACGCAGTATTTT
clone_size: .; cdr3_length: 15; j_call: TRBJ2-7; d_call: TRBD1; v_call: TRBV6-2/TRBV6-3; cdr3_aa: CASSYPGTGVYEQYF; cdr3_nt: TGTGCCAGCAGTTACCCTGGGACAGGGGTGTACGAGCAGTACTTC
clone_size: .; cdr3_length: 15; j_call: TRBJ1-5; d_call: .; v_call: TRBV6-2/TRBV6-3; cdr3_aa: CASSYGGGYNQPQHF; cdr3_nt: TGTGCCAGCAGTTACGGCGGGGGATACAATCAGCCCCAGCATTTT
clone_size: .; cdr3_length: 13; j_call: TRBJ1-2; d_call: .; v_call: TRBV12-3/TRBV12-4; cdr3_aa: CASSTGTYGGYTF; cdr3_nt: TGTGCCAGCAGCACCGGGACATACGGAGGCTACACCTTC
clone_size: .; cdr3_length: 13; j_call: TRBJ1-1; d_call: TRBD1; v_call: TRBV29-1; cdr3_aa: CSVDYGQDEEAFF; cdr3_nt: TGCAGCGTTGATTACGGACAGGATGAGGAAGCTTTCTTT
clone_size: .; cdr3_length: 13; j_call: TRBJ1-2; d_call: .; v_call: TRBV12-5; cdr3_aa: CASGPGGSYGYTF; cdr3_nt: TGTGCTAGTGGCCCCGGCGGGTCCTATGGCTACACCTTC
clone_size: .; cdr3_length: 17; j_call: TRBJ1-6; d_call: .; v_call: TRBV11-2; cdr3_aa: CASSLYSPSSYNSPLHF; cdr3_nt: TGTGCCAGCAGCCTCTACAGTCCGAGCTCCTATAATTCACCCCTCCACTTT
clone_size: .; cdr3_length: 18; j_call: TRBJ1-5; d_call: TRBD1; v_call: TRBV5-6; cdr3_aa: CASTPGDRPYYSNQPQHF; cdr3_nt: TGTGCCAGCACCCCCGGGGACAGGCCCTATTATAGCAATCAGCCCCAGCATTTT
clone_size: .; cdr3_length: 14; j_call: TRBJ2-7; d_call: .; v_call: TRBV5-4; cdr3_aa: CASSLWPGDYEQYF; cdr3_nt: TGTGCCAGCAGCTTGTGGCCCGGAGACTACGAGCAGTACTTC
clone_size: .; cdr3_length: 14; j_call: TRBJ1-2; d_call: .; v_call: TRBV19; cdr3_aa: CASSIEQGRYGYTF; cdr3_nt: TGTGCCAGTAGTATAGAGCAGGGGCGATATGGCTACACCTTC
clone_size: few; cdr3_length: 17; j_call: TRBJ2-3; d_call: TRBD2; v_call: TRBV11-3; cdr3_aa: CASSHPRSGGAGDTQYF; cdr3_nt: TGTGCCAGCAGCCATCCCCGTAGCGGGGGGGCAGGAGATACGCAGTATTTT
clone_size: few; cdr3_length: 15; j_call: TRBJ1-2; d_call: .; v_call: TRBV25-1; cdr3_aa: CASSEGGRENYGYTF; cdr3_nt: TGTGCCAGCAGTGAAGGGGGCAGGGAAAACTATGGCTACACCTTC
clone_size: .; cdr3_length: 13; j_call: TRBJ1-1; d_call: .; v_call: TRBV28; cdr3_aa: CASQTGPEREAFF; cdr3_nt: TGTGCCAGTCAAACGGGTCCGGAAAGGGAGGCTTTCTTT
clone_size: .; cdr3_length: 14; j_call: TRBJ2-7; d_call: TRBD1; v_call: TRBV7-6; cdr3_aa: CASSLGLTGGEQYF; cdr3_nt: TGTGCCAGCAGCTTAGGCCTTACAGGGGGCGAGCAGTACTTC
clone_size: .; cdr3_length: 13; j_call: TRBJ1-6; d_call: .; v_call: TRBV2; cdr3_aa: CASSAGFGSPLHF; cdr3_nt: TGTGCCAGCAGTGCAGGGTTCGGTTCACCCCTCCACTTT
clone_size: .; cdr3_length: 15; j_call: TRBJ1-6; d_call: .; v_call: TRBV5-6; cdr3_aa: CASSLFFRVGSPLHF; cdr3_nt: TGTGCCAGCAGCTTGTTCTTCAGGGTTGGTTCACCCCTCCACTTT
clone_size: .; cdr3_length: 13; j_call: TRBJ1-1; d_call: .; v_call: TRBV6-6; cdr3_aa: CAVNGGGNTEAFF; cdr3_nt: TGTGCCGTCAACGGGGGAGGGAACACTGAAGCTTTCTTT
clone_size: .; cdr3_length: 12; j_call: TRBJ2-3; d_call: .; v_call: TRBV5-1; cdr3_aa: CASSLPTDTQYF; cdr3_nt: TGCGCCAGCAGCCTACCGACAGATACGCAGTATTTT
clone_size: .; cdr3_length: 15; j_call: TRBJ2-7; d_call: TRBD1; v_call: TRBV7-2; cdr3_aa: CASSTGQGTMDEQYF; cdr3_nt: TGTGCCAGCTCCACAGGACAGGGGACAATGGACGAGCAGTACTTC
clone_size: .; cdr3_length: 13; j_call: TRBJ2-7; d_call: .; v_call: TRBV19; cdr3_aa: CASSALGGYEQYF; cdr3_nt: TGTGCCAGTAGCGCACTCGGTGGCTACGAGCAGTACTTC
clone_size: .; cdr3_length: 14; j_call: TRBJ1-2; d_call: .; v_call: TRBV6-5; cdr3_aa: CASSVIGVGYGYTF; cdr3_nt: TGTGCCAGCAGCGTGATAGGGGTCGGCTATGGCTACACCTTC
clone_size: .; cdr3_length: 14; j_call: TRBJ2-7; d_call: .; v_call: TRBV6-5; cdr3_aa: CASSYQGQGGGQYF; cdr3_nt: TGTGCCAGCAGTTACCAAGGACAGGGCGGGGGGCAGTACTTC
clone_size: .; cdr3_length: 14; j_call: TRBJ2-1; d_call: TRBD1; v_call: TRBV2; cdr3_aa: CASRKGAGVDEQFF; cdr3_nt: TGTGCCAGCAGAAAGGGGGCAGGGGTGGATGAGCAGTTCTTC
clone_size: .; cdr3_length: 19; j_call: TRBJ2-6; d_call: TRBD1; v_call: TRBV7-8; cdr3_aa: CASSLKRTGMSPGANVLTF; cdr3_nt: TGTGCCAGCAGCTTAAAAAGGACAGGGATGTCCCCTGGGGCCAACGTCCTGACTTTC
clone_size: once; cdr3_length: 13; j_call: TRBJ1-4; d_call: .; v_call: TRBV19; cdr3_aa: CASSIVTAEKLFF; cdr3_nt: TGTGCCAGTAGTATCGTGACAGCTGAAAAACTGTTTTTT
clone_size: .; cdr3_length: 16; j_call: TRBJ2-3; d_call: TRBD2; v_call: TRBV7-6; cdr3_aa: CASSSPIAGGGDTQYF; cdr3_nt: TGTGCCAGCAGCTCGCCAATAGCGGGGGGTGGGGATACGCAGTATTTT
clone_size: .; cdr3_length: 15; j_call: TRBJ2-5; d_call: TRBD2; v_call: TRBV5-4; cdr3_aa: CASSLTSGEQETQYF; cdr3_nt: TGTGCCAGCAGCTTGACTAGCGGGGAACAAGAGACCCAGTACTTC
clone_size: .; cdr3_length: 16; j_call: TRBJ2-1; d_call: TRBD2; v_call: TRBV5-1; cdr3_aa: CASSLLTSGAYNEQFF; cdr3_nt: TGCGCCAGCAGCTTATTAACTAGCGGAGCTTACAATGAGCAGTTCTTC
clone_size: .; cdr3_length: 14; j_call: TRBJ1-2; d_call: TRBD1; v_call: TRBV6-5; cdr3_aa: CASSALGTDYGYTF; cdr3_nt: TGTGCCAGCAGCGCTTTGGGGACAGACTATGGCTACACCTTC
clone_size: .; cdr3_length: 15; j_call: TRBJ1-1; d_call: .; v_call: TRBV4-2; cdr3_aa: CASSQEVAGPPEAFF; cdr3_nt: TGTGCCAGCAGCCAAGAGGTGGCAGGGCCGCCTGAAGCTTTCTTT
clone_size: .; cdr3_length: 16; j_call: TRBJ2-3; d_call: TRBD2; v_call: TRBV7-3; cdr3_aa: CASSPWTSGGPDTQYF; cdr3_nt: TGTGCCAGCAGCCCCTGGACTAGCGGGGGGCCAGATACGCAGTATTTT
clone_size: .; cdr3_length: 17; j_call: TRBJ2-3; d_call: .; v_call: TRBV24-1; cdr3_aa: CATSDGAQLFSADTQYF; cdr3_nt: TGTGCCACCAGTGATGGGGCCCAGCTCTTCTCAGCGGATACGCAGTATTTT
clone_size: .; cdr3_length: 12; j_call: TRBJ2-3; d_call: .; v_call: TRBV5-1; cdr3_aa: CASSLRGDTQYF; cdr3_nt: TGCGCCAGCAGCCTACGGGGAGATACGCAGTATTTT
clone_size: .; cdr3_length: 15; j_call: TRBJ1-1; d_call: TRBD1; v_call: TRBV6-5; cdr3_aa: CASSPEGTGDTEAFF; cdr3_nt: TGTGCCAGCAGTCCCGAAGGGACAGGGGACACTGAAGCTTTCTTT
clone_size: .; cdr3_length: 16; j_call: TRBJ2-2; d_call: .; v_call: TRBV19; cdr3_aa: CASSQVGGPNTGELFF; cdr3_nt: TGTGCCAGTAGCCAAGTCGGGGGGCCGAACACCGGGGAGCTGTTTTTT
clone_size: .; cdr3_length: 15; j_call: TRBJ2-3; d_call: TRBD1; v_call: TRBV15; cdr3_aa: CATSGQGAGKDTQYF; cdr3_nt: TGTGCCACCAGCGGACAGGGGGCGGGCAAAGATACGCAGTATTTT
clone_size: .; cdr3_length: 17; j_call: TRBJ2-2; d_call: TRBD2; v_call: TRBV27; cdr3_aa: CASSLQSGGSWTGELFF; cdr3_nt: TGTGCCAGCAGTCTGCAAAGCGGGGGCTCTTGGACCGGGGAGCTGTTTTTT
clone_size: .; cdr3_length: 11; j_call: TRBJ2-1; d_call: .; v_call: TRBV5-8; cdr3_aa: CASSSYNEQFF; cdr3_nt: TGTGCCAGCAGCTCTTACAATGAGCAGTTCTTC
clone_size: .; cdr3_length: 15; j_call: TRBJ2-3; d_call: .; v_call: TRBV5-1; cdr3_aa: CASSGGGQSTDTQYF; cdr3_nt: TGCGCCAGCAGCGGCGGGGGCCAGAGCACAGATACGCAGTATTTT
clone_size: many; cdr3_length: 13; j_call: TRBJ1-2; d_call: TRBD1; v_call: TRBV6-5; cdr3_aa: CASSYTTGGGYTF; cdr3_nt: TGTGCCAGCAGTTACACGACAGGGGGTGGCTACACCTTC
clone_size: .; cdr3_length: 16; j_call: TRBJ1-3; d_call: TRBD1; v_call: TRBV5-4; cdr3_aa: CASSHRTGGRGNTIYF; cdr3_nt: TGTGCCAGCAGCCACCGGACAGGGGGAAGAGGAAACACCATATATTTT
clone_size: .; cdr3_length: 13; j_call: TRBJ1-1; d_call: .; v_call: TRBV5-8; cdr3_aa: CASSYGGRFEAFF; cdr3_nt: TGTGCCAGCAGTTATGGGGGGAGGTTTGAAGCTTTCTTT
clone_size: .; cdr3_length: 13; j_call: TRBJ2-3; d_call: .; v_call: TRBV24-1; cdr3_aa: CATSDSPRDTQYF; cdr3_nt: TGTGCCACCAGTGATTCGCCGCGAGATACGCAGTATTTT